This TCR beta chain is drawn from a study of blood T cells in healthy people across ages. In germline, CDR1 is MGHDK, CDR2 SYGVNS. J lost 9 bases, V lost 2 bases, and 8 bases had no gene match. This CDR3 comprises 15 residues. Sample-barcoded 5' priming and a J-beta primer mix drove a second PCR of 7 to 11 cycles. CDR3-containing paired-end reads numbering at least 2.5 million came from each sample. TCRdb re-analysed the 5' RACE reads in MiXCR, keeping a single row per CDR3 protein. The table has 1.5 million to 2 million distinct CDR3 sequences, 28% seen once; the top ten hold roughly 8%. Each of the donors had around 9 milliliters of peripheral blood drawn into EDTA-treated Vacutainer tubes.

This TCR was recovered from a woman in her thirties in good health. J is TRBJ1-2 and V is TRBV25-1, with 11 positions matching TRBD1. Source material: blood. This CDR3 reads CASSEGWTGGGSYTF. The CDR3 nucleotides are TGTGCCAGCAGTGAAGGTTGGACAGGGGGCGGAAGCTACACCTTC.